This T cell receptor beta chain was obtained from a study of regulatory T cells in long-lasting Graves disease. Study information: Less than 3 months of antithyroid drugs had been taken by newly diagnosed Graves' patients.

This clonotype was picked up many times. Germline CDR1 reads MDHEN; CDR2 reads SYDVKM. V lost 8 bases and J 6 bases, leaving 19 bases between the germline ends. CDR3 length equals 14 residues. HTBI primers from iRepertoire and Arm-PCR of CDR3 regions yielded the TCR beta libraries. TCRdb used MiXCR to reprocess the multiplex PCR reads, holding one entry per CDR3 protein. Among around 320,000 distinct CDR3 sequences listed, approximately 15% were seen once. Stated time point: newly diagnosed GD, antithyroid drugs for less than 3 months. With RNA extracted from PBMCs as input, the TCR library was made. These data also formed part of another study, on T cells in Graves' hyperthyroidism and ophthalmopathy. In that study: Most clonotypes expanded in the thyroid (above 0.001) were also present in blood.

The TCR sequence derives from a man in his forties with Graves disease. Sequenced here: peripheral blood mononuclear cells (PBMCs), sampled at new diagnosis, from a patient treated with antithyroid drugs. The chain employs TRBV28 and TRBJ1-1; D possibly corresponds to TRBD1 (6 bases). This chain's CDR3 is CASYATGFISEAFF. In DNA, the CDR3 is TGTGCCAGCTACGCGACAGGTTTCATCTCTGAAGCTTTCTTT.